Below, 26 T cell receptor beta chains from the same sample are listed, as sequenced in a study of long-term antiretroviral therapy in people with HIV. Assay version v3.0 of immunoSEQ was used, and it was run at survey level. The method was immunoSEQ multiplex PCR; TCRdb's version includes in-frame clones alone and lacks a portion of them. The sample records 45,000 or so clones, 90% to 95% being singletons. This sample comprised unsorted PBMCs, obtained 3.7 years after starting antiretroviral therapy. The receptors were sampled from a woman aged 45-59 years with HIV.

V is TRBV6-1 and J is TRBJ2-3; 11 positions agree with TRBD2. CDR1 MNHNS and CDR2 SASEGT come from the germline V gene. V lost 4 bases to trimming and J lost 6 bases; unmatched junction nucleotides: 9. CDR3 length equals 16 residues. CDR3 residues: CASSAASGGISDTQYF. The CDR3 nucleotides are TGTGCCAGCAGTGCGGCTAGCGGGGGGATTTCGGATACGCAGTATTTT.

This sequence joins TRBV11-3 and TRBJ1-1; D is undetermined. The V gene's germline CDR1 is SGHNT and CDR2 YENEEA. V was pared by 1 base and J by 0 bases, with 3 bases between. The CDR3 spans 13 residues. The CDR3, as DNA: TGTGCCAGCAGCTTAGGGGTGAACACTGAAGCTTTCTTT. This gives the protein CASSLGVNTEAFF.

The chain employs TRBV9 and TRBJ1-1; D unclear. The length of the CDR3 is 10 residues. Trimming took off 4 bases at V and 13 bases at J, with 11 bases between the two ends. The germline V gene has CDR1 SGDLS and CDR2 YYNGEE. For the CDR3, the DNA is TGTGCCAGCAGCCCCCAAAAAGGTTTCTTT. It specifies CASSPQKGFF.

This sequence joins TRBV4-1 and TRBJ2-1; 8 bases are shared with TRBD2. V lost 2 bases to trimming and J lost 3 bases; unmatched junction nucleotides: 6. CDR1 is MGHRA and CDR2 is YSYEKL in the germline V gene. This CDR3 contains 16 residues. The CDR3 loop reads CASSQTPGLDYNEQFF. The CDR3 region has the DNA TGCGCCAGCAGCCAAACTCCGGGACTAGACTACAATGAGCAGTTCTTC.

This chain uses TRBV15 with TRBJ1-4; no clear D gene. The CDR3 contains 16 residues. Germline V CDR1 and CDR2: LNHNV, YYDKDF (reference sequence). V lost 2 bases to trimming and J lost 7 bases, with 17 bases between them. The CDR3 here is CATSRYGTGFREKLFF. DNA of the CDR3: TGTGCCACCAGCAGATACGGAACCGGGTTCCGTGAAAAACTGTTTTTT.

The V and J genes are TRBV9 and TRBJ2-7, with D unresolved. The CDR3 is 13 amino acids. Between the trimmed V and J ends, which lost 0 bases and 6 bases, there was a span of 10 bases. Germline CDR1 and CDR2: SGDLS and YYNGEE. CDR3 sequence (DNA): TGTGCCAGCAGCGTAGGTCCCAATCTCGAGCAGTACTTC. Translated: CASSVGPNLEQYF.

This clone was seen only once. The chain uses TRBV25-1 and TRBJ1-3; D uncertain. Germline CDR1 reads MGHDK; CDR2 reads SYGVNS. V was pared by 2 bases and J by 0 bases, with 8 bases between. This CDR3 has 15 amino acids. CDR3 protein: CASSEARFSGNTIYF. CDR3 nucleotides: TGTGCCAGCAGTGAAGCGAGGTTCTCTGGAAACACCATATATTTT. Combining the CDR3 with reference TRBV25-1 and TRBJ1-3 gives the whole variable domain EADIYQTPRYLVIGTGKKITLECSQTMGHDKMYWYQQDPGMELHLIHYSYGVNSTEKGDLSSESTVSRIRTEHFPLTLESARPSHTSQYLCASSEARFSGNTIYFGEGSWLTVV.

The CDR3: CSVDTGTGNTYGYTF. The CDR3 DNA follows: TGCAGCGTTGATACCGGGACAGGGAACACGTATGGCTACACCTTC. The chain uses TRBV29-1 and TRBJ1-2; 9 positions agree with TRBD1. J lost 5 bases, V lost 3 bases, and 10 bases had no gene match. The germline V gene encodes CDR1 SQVTM and CDR2 ANQGSEA. The CDR3 covers 15 residues.

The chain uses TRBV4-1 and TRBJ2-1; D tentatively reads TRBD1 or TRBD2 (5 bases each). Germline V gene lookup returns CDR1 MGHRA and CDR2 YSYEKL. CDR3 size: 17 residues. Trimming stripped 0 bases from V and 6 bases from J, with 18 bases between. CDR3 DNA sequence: TGCGCCAGCAGCCAAGATCGAGGGGCGCGAGGTCTCAATGAGCAGTTCTTC. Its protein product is CASSQDRGARGLNEQFF.

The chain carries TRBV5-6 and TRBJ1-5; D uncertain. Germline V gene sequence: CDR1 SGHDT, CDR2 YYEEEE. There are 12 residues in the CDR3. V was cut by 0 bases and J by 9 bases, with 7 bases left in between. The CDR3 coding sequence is TGTGCCAGCAGCTTGGCCCCAGGGCCCCAGCATTTT. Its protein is CASSLAPGPQHF.

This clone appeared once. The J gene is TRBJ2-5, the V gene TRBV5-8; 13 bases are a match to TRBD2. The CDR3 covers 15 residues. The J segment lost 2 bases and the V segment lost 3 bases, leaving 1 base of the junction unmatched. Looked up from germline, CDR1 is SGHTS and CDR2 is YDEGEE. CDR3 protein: CASSSGLAGQETQYF. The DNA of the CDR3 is TGTGCCAGCAGCTCGGGACTAGCGGGGCAAGAGACCCAGTACTTC.

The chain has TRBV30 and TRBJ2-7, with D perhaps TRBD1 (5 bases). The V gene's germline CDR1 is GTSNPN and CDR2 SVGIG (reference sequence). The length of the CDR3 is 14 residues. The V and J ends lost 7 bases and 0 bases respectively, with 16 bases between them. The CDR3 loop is CASDSTRFSYEQYF. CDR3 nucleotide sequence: TGTGCCTCCGACAGTACCCGTTTCTCCTACGAGCAGTACTTC.

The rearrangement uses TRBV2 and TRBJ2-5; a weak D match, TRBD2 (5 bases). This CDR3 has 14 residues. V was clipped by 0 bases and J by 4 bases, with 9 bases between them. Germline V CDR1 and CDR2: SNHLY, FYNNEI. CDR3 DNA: TGTGCCAGCAGTGAAGCGCGGGTCCGAGAGACCCAGTACTTC. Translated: CASSEARVRETQYF.

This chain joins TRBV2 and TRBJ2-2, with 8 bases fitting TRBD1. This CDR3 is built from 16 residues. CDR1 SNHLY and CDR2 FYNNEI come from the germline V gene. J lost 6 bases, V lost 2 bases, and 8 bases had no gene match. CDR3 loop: CASSELGTGGAGELFF. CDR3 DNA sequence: TGTGCCAGCAGTGAACTGGGGACAGGAGGCGCCGGGGAGCTGTTTTTT.

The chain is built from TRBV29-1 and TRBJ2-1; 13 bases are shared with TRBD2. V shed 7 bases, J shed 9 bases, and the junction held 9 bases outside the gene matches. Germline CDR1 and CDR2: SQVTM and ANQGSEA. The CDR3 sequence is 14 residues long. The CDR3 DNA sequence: TGCAGCGATCGGACTAGCGGGGGTTTAGGTGAGCAGTTCTTC. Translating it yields CSDRTSGGLGEQFF.

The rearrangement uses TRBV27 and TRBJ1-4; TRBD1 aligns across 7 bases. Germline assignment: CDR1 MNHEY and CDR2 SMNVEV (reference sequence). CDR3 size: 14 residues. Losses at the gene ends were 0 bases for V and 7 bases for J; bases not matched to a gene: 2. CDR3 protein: CASSLSQGSEKLFF. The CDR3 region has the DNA TGTGCCAGCAGTTTATCACAGGGGAGTGAAAAACTGTTTTTT.

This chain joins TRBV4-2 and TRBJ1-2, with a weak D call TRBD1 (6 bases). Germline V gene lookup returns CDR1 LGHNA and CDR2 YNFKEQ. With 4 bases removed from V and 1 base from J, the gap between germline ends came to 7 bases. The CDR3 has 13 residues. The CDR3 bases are TGTGCCAGCAGCCCACAGGGTAACTATGGCTACACCTTC. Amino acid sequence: CASSPQGNYGYTF.

This CDR3 reads CASSPGTGLYGYTF. The DNA of the CDR3 is TGTGCCAGCAGCCCCGGGACAGGGTTGTATGGCTACACCTTC. V and J are TRBV7-3 and TRBJ1-2; 9 positions match TRBD1. Germline trimming cut 5 bases from V and 5 bases from J; bases unmatched to any gene: 6. This CDR3 contains 14 residues. Germline CDR1 reads SGHTA; CDR2 reads FQGTGA.

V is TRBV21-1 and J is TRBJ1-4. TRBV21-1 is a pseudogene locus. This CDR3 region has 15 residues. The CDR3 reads CASSGPRGHNEKLFF. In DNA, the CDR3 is TGTGCCAGCAGCGGGCCTAGAGGGCATAATGAAAAACTGTTTTTT.

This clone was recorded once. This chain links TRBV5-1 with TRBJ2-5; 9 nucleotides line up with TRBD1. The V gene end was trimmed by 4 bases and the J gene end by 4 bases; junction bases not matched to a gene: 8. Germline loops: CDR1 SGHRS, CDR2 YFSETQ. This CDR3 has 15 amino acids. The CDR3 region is CASSVTPGQGETQYF. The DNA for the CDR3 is TGCGCCAGCAGCGTAACACCGGGACAGGGAGAGACCCAGTACTTC. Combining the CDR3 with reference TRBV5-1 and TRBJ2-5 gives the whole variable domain KAGVTQTPRYLIKTRGQQVTLSCSPISGHRSVSWYQQTPGQGLQFLFEYFSETQRNKGNFPGRFSGRQFSNSRSEMNVSTLELGDSALYLCASSVTPGQGETQYFGPGTRLLVL.

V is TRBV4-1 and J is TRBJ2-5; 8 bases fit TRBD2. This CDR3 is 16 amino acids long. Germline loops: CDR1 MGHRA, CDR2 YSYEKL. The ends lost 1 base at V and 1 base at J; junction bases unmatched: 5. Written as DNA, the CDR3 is TGCGCCAGCAGCCAAGTGGGCGGGGGGTCCCAAGAGACCCAGTACTTC. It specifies CASSQVGGGSQETQYF.

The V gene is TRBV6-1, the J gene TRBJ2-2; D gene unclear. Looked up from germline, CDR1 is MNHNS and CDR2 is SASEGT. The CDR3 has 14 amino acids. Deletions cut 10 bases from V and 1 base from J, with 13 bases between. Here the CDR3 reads CATQRSGNTGELFF. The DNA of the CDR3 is TGTGCCACCCAACGGTCAGGGAACACCGGGGAGCTGTTTTTT.

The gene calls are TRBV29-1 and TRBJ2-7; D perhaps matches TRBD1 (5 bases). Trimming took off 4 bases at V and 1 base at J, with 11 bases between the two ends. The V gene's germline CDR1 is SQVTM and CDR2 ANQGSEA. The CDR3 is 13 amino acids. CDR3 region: CSVVTGPSYEQYF. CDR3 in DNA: TGCAGCGTTGTAACAGGCCCTTCCTACGAGCAGTACTTC.

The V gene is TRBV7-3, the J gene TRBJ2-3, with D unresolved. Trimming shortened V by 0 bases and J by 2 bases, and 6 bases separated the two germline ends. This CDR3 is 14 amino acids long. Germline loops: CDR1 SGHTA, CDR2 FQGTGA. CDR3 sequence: CASSLTSHTDTQYF. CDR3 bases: TGTGCCAGCAGCTTAACGTCGCACACAGATACGCAGTATTTT.

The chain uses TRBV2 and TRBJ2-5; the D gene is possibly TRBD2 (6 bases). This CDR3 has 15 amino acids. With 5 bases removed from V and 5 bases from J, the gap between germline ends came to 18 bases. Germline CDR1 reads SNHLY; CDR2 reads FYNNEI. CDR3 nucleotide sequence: TGTGCCAGCAGTCGCCTATTGGGGGGATCGGAGACCCAGTACTTC. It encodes CASSRLLGGSETQYF.

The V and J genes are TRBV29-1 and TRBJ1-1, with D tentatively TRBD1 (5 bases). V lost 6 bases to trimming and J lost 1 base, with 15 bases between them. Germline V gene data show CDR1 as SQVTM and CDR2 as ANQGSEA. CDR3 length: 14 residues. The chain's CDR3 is CSVLGGRGNTEAFF. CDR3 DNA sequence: TGCAGCGTCCTCGGGGGGAGAGGGAACACTGAAGCTTTCTTT.